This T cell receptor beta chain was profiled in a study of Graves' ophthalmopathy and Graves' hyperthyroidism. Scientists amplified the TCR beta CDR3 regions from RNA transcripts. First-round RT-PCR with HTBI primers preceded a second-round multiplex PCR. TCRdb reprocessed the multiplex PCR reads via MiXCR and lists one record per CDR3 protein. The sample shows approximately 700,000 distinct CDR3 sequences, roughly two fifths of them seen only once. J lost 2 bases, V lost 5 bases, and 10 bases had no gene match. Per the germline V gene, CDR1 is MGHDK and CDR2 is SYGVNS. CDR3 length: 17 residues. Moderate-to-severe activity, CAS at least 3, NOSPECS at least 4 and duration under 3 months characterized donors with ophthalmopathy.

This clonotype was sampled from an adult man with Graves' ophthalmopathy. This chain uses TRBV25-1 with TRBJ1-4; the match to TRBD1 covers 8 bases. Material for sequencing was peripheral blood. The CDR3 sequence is CASSPLGRGHTNEKLFF. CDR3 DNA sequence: TGTGCCAGCAGTCCCCTAGGCAGGGGGCATACTAATGAAAAACTGTTTTTT.